The clone carrying this T cell receptor (beta chain) came up a few times. The V gene's germline CDR1 is SNHLY and CDR2 FYNNEI. The CDR3 contains 14 residues. Trimming at V came to 5 bases and at J to 3 bases, leaving 5 bases not matched to a gene. Every isolated RNA sample was fully reverse transcribed, so sequencing captured expressed TCRB transcripts. The data were produced by immunoSEQ multiplex PCR, yet TCRdb's version contains in-frame clones alone and is incomplete. The repertoire holds 300,000 to 350,000 clones, with 7% to 9% as singletons. The data were taken from a study of beta chain features in type 1 diabetes. The authors obtained over 98% purity in all sorted populations.

V gene TRBV2 combines with J gene TRBJ1-2; 8 bases match TRBD1. The specimen was central memory CD4+ T cells from blood. This TCR came from a woman between 18 and 29 years old in good health. This chain's CDR3 is CASSRQGMDYGYTF. CDR3 sequence (DNA): TGTGCCAGCAGTCGACAGGGGATGGACTATGGCTACACCTTC.